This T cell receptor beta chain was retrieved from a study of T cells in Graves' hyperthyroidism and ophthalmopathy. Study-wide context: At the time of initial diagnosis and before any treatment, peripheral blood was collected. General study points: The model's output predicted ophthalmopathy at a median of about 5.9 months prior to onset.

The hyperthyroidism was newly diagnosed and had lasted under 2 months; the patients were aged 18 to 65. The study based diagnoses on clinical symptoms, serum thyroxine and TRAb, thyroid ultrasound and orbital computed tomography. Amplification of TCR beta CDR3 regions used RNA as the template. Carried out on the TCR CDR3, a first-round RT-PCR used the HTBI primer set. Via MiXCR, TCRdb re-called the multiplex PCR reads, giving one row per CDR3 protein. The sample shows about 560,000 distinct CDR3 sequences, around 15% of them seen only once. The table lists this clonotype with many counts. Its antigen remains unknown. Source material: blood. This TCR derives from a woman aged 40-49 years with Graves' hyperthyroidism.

CDR3 protein: CASSQVRGRGSYEQYF. The CDR3 DNA follows: TGTGCCAGCAGCCAAGTTCGCGGGAGAGGTTCCTACGAGCAGTACTTC. The chain combines TRBV11-2 with TRBJ2-7; 7 bases match TRBD2. CDR3 length: 16 residues. Trimming removed 5 bases from V and 1 base from J; junction bases left unmatched: 11. CDR1 SGHAT and CDR2 FQNNGV come from the germline V gene.